These 28 T cell receptor beta chains were sequenced from one sample in a study of cytomegalovirus exposure and HLA in healthy donors. Produced via immunoSEQ multiplex PCR; TCRdb's table is partial and in-frame only. The table lists 43,000 or so clones, about 90% of them singletons. The sequenced sample was PBMCs. The receptors come from a man between 18 and 35 years old in good health and CMV-seronegative.

The chain recombines TRBV7-2 with TRBJ2-5; no reliable D call. The V gene's germline CDR1 is SGHTA and CDR2 FQGNSA. The CDR3 runs 11 residues. V lost 3 bases and J 5 bases, leaving 4 bases between the germline ends. CDR3 protein: CASSFMETQYF. Written as DNA, the CDR3 is TGTGCCAGCAGCTTCATGGAGACCCAGTACTTC.

The V gene is TRBV10-3, the J gene TRBJ2-7; 8 nucleotides align to TRBD1. The CDR3 contains 14 residues. V trimming: 4 bases; J trimming: 2 bases; junction bases outside the gene matches: 4. The germline gives CDR1 ENHRY, CDR2 SYGVKD. The CDR3 region has the DNA TGTGCCATCAGTGCGGAACAGGGGGCCTACGAGCAGTACTTC. Amino acid sequence: CAISAEQGAYEQYF.

J is TRBJ1-2 and V is TRBV12-5; D ambiguous. The CDR3 runs to 17 residues. Between the trimmed V and J ends, which lost 0 bases and 0 bases, there was a span of 14 bases. The germline V gene encodes CDR1 LGHNT and CDR2 FRNRAP. Here the CDR3 reads CASGLVLPGVANYGYTF. DNA for the CDR3: TGTGCTAGTGGTTTGGTACTTCCCGGGGTAGCTAACTATGGCTACACCTTC.

This clone was picked up a small number of times. This rearrangement joins TRBV27 to TRBJ2-5; 13 positions match TRBD2. Germline V gene sequence: CDR1 MNHEY, CDR2 SMNVEV (reference sequence). The V segment lost 4 bases and the J segment 7 bases; nucleotides outside the gene matches: 6. The CDR3 extends over 15 amino acids. CDR3 in DNA: TGTGCCAGCAGTTGGACTAGCGGGGGCCCAGGGACCCAGTACTTC. Protein product: CASSWTSGGPGTQYF.

This clone has just one count. V usage is TRBV5-1 and J usage is TRBJ2-5; TRBD1 matches at 8 bases. The CDR3 is 16 residues long. The germline V gene has CDR1 SGHRS and CDR2 YFSETQ. With V trimmed by 1 base and J by 4 bases, 9 bases remained unmatched. CDR3 in DNA: TGCGCCAGCAGCTTGCGAGGGCAGGGGGCACGAGAGACCCAGTACTTC. This codes for CASSLRGQGARETQYF.

The rearrangement joins TRBV6-5 to TRBJ1-2; D perhaps matches TRBD1 (5 bases). V lost 5 bases and J 8 bases, leaving 18 bases between the germline ends. The CDR3 sequence is 14 residues long. Germline V CDR1 and CDR2: MNHEY, SVGAGI. The chain's CDR3 is CASSTGFGPYGYTF. As DNA, the CDR3 is TGTGCCAGCAGTACAGGCTTTGGCCCATACGGCTACACCTTC.

V gene TRBV6-5 combines with J gene TRBJ2-7; 11 bases are a match to TRBD1. With 0 bases clipped from V and 6 bases from J, the junction kept 4 bases outside the gene matches. The CDR3 runs to 15 residues. CDR1 and CDR2 from the germline V gene are MNHEY and SVGAGI. Written as DNA, the CDR3 is TGTGCCAGCAGTTACTCGGGACAGGGGGGGAGCGAGCAGTACTTC. Its protein is CASSYSGQGGSEQYF.

The V gene is TRBV27, the J gene TRBJ2-7; D is possibly TRBD1 (6 bases). This CDR3 has 13 amino acids. The germline V gene has CDR1 MNHEY and CDR2 SMNVEV (reference sequence). Trimming took 11 bases from V and 2 from J, leaving 16 bases between them. The CDR3 region is CAVGPGEAYEQYF. CDR3 DNA: TGTGCCGTAGGGCCAGGGGAAGCCTACGAGCAGTACTTC.

This clone was found once. The chain is built from TRBV6-6 and TRBJ2-2; possible D gene TRBD2, 6 bases. V lost 10 bases and J lost 4, with 13 bases in between. This CDR3 has 13 amino acids. Germline loops: CDR1 MNHNY, CDR2 SVGAGI (reference sequence). The CDR3 region has the DNA TGTGCCACCTCGCGGGATGCCACCGGGGAGCTGTTTTTT. The encoded protein is CATSRDATGELFF.

The chain couples TRBV19 to TRBJ1-2; tentatively, D is TRBD1 (6 bases). CDR1 and CDR2 (germline): LNHDA, SQIVND (reference sequence). The V end was cut by 5 bases, the J end by 5 bases, with 12 bases between. The CDR3 totals 13 residues. In DNA form, the CDR3 reads TGTGCCAGTAGTCCCCGGGACATGTATGGCTACACCTTC. This gives the protein CASSPRDMYGYTF.

This CDR3 is CASSLKAGETQYF. The CDR3 DNA reads TGTGCCAGCAGCTTAAAGGCCGGGGAGACCCAGTACTTC. This chain joins TRBV7-2 and TRBJ2-5, with no clear D. Trimming removed 2 bases at V and 5 bases at J, with 9 bases between. The CDR3 runs 13 residues. CDR1 and CDR2 from the germline V gene are SGHTA and FQGNSA.

This clone was seen just once. The chain uses TRBV19 and TRBJ1-5, with 7 bases lining up with TRBD1. Germline V lookup: CDR1 LNHDA, CDR2 SQIVND (reference sequence). This CDR3 is 15 amino acids long. The trim removed 4 bases at V and 7 bases at J, leaving 10 bases unmatched. As DNA, the CDR3 is TGTGCCAGTAGTACCAGACAGGGTTCGGGGCAGCCCCAGCATTTT. Translated, it gives CASSTRQGSGQPQHF.

The genes are TRBV29-1 and TRBJ2-2, with a tentative D call TRBD2 (5 bases). Deletions cut 5 bases from V and 3 bases from J, with 13 bases between. The length of the CDR3 is 14 residues. From germline, CDR1 is SQVTM and CDR2 ANQGSEA. CDR3 sequence: CSVRAGLHTGELFF. CDR3 DNA sequence: TGCAGCGTTCGGGCTGGACTTCACACCGGGGAGCTGTTTTTT.

The DNA for the CDR3 is TGTGCCAGCAGCTATAAGACAGGGGATCAGCCCCAGCATTTT. Protein sequence: CASSYKTGDQPQHF. The chain carries TRBV7-9 and TRBJ1-5; 8 positions agree with TRBD1. CDR3 length: 14 amino acids. V shed 4 bases and J 5 bases; nucleotides not matched to a gene: 4. Germline assignment: CDR1 SEHNR and CDR2 FQNEAQ (reference sequence).

The chain employs TRBV5-6 and TRBJ1-1; no clear D. The CDR3 sequence is 15 residues long. Germline assignment: CDR1 SGHDT and CDR2 YYEEEE. The V end was cut by 4 bases, the J end by 3 bases, with 16 bases between. Here the CDR3 reads CASSPVRPVHTEAFF. The DNA for the CDR3 is TGTGCCAGCAGCCCTGTCCGTCCTGTTCACACTGAAGCTTTCTTT.

J is TRBJ2-1 and V is TRBV19; D may be TRBD1 (6 bases). This CDR3 contains 16 residues. V lost 3 bases and J lost 0, with 12 bases in between. Germline CDR1 LNHDA, CDR2 SQIVND (reference sequence). This CDR3 reads CASSISGTRSYNEQFF. For the CDR3, the DNA is TGTGCCAGTAGTATTTCCGGGACACGCTCCTACAATGAGCAGTTCTTC.

This chain uses TRBV19 with TRBJ2-2; D may be TRBD2 (6 bases). The germline V and J ends were trimmed by 6 bases and 5 bases, with 16 bases remaining between them. The CDR3 has 15 residues. Germline assignment: CDR1 LNHDA and CDR2 SQIVND (reference sequence). The CDR3 bases are TGTGCCAGTAGGATGGGACTTTCGGGGACCGGGGAGCTGTTTTTT. Translation gives CASRMGLSGTGELFF.

This chain connects TRBV7-8 to TRBJ2-7; 10 bases fit TRBD1. Unmatched junction bases numbered 4, after V lost 1 base and J lost 4 bases. Germline V gene data show CDR1 as SGHVS and CDR2 as FQNEAQ. The CDR3 is 15 amino acids. The CDR3 sequence: CASSLGWDRGYEQYF. CDR3 DNA sequence: TGTGCCAGCAGCTTAGGATGGGACAGGGGATACGAGCAGTACTTC.

The chain carries TRBV28 and TRBJ1-1; 8 bases align to TRBD1. With 2 bases clipped from V and 10 bases from J, the junction kept 6 bases outside the gene matches. From germline, CDR1 is MDHEN and CDR2 SYDVKM. The CDR3 covers 13 residues. The CDR3 spells CASSLHRGKRAFF. CDR3 in DNA: TGTGCCAGCAGTTTACACAGGGGGAAGAGAGCTTTCTTT.

The V call is TRBV7-3, the J call TRBJ2-3; TRBD2 is a possible D gene (6 bases). The CDR3 has 15 residues. Germline assignment: CDR1 SGHTA and CDR2 FQGTGA. V dropped 4 bases and J dropped 0 bases, with 11 bases sitting between them. CDR3 DNA: TGTGCCAGCAGCTCGATCGGGGGTAGCACAGATACGCAGTATTTT. Translation: CASSSIGGSTDTQYF.

CDR3 amino acids: CASSSTGMNTGELFF. In DNA, the CDR3 is TGTGCCAGCAGCTCCACAGGGATGAACACCGGGGAGCTGTTTTTT. The rearrangement joins TRBV7-9 to TRBJ2-2, with D possibly being TRBD1 (6 bases). Trimming removed 4 bases at V and 1 base at J, with 10 bases between. The CDR3 is made up of 15 amino acids. Germline loops: CDR1 SEHNR, CDR2 FQNEAQ (reference sequence).

This clone has a single count. The chain has TRBV28 and TRBJ1-2; D is unresolved. Germline lookup yields CDR1 MDHEN and CDR2 SYDVKM. There are 14 residues in the CDR3. The germline V and J ends were trimmed by 3 bases and 7 bases, with 15 bases remaining between them. CDR3 sequence: CASSLTGESAGYTF. In DNA form, the CDR3 reads TGTGCCAGCAGTTTGACGGGAGAGTCTGCTGGCTACACCTTC.

The J gene is TRBJ2-7, the V gene TRBV5-6; 8 bases match TRBD1. This CDR3 is built from 16 residues. J gave up 3 bases and V 1 base, and 9 bases lay outside the gene matches. Germline CDR1 is SGHDT and CDR2 is YYEEEE. The CDR3 protein is CASSLLRDRTSYEQYF. The DNA for the CDR3 is TGTGCCAGCAGCTTGCTCCGGGACAGGACAAGCTACGAGCAGTACTTC.

CDR3 residues: CASSRMDTNSNEKLFF. The CDR3, as DNA: TGTGCCAGCAGCCGTATGGACACTAACTCTAATGAAAAACTGTTTTTT. The rearrangement links TRBV5-6 to TRBJ1-4; D might be TRBD1 (5 bases). Trimming cost V 4 bases and J 3 bases, with 16 bases left between them. The CDR3 has 16 residues. CDR1 and CDR2 from the germline V gene are SGHDT and YYEEEE.

V gene TRBV4-1 combines with J gene TRBJ2-1; weak D call: TRBD1 (5 bases). The ends were cut back, 2 bases at V and 7 bases at J, with 12 bases in the middle. The V gene's germline CDR1 is MGHRA and CDR2 YSYEKL. CDR3 length: 14 residues. Here the CDR3 reads CASSQQGRLNEQFF. The CDR3 DNA sequence: TGCGCCAGCAGCCAACAGGGCCGTTTAAATGAGCAGTTCTTC.

The V and J genes are TRBV19 and TRBJ2-1; 9 nucleotides line up with TRBD2. The CDR3 runs 16 residues. Germline V gene sequence: CDR1 LNHDA, CDR2 SQIVND (reference sequence). The ends lost 4 bases at V and 0 bases at J; junction bases unmatched: 4. The CDR3 coding sequence is TGTGCCAGTAGTACAGCGGGGGGACTCTCCTACAATGAGCAGTTCTTC. Translated: CASSTAGGLSYNEQFF.

This rearrangement joins TRBV4-2 to TRBJ2-3; tentative D call: TRBD2 (6 bases). Trimming removed 0 bases from V and 2 bases from J, with 12 bases in between. The germline CDR1 and CDR2 sequences are LGHNA and YNFKEQ. The CDR3 covers 16 residues. CDR3 amino acids: CASSQEGRGDTDTQYF. The CDR3 DNA sequence: TGTGCCAGCAGCCAAGAAGGGCGGGGCGACACAGATACGCAGTATTTT.

The chain joins TRBV9 to TRBJ2-3; D is perhaps TRBD2 (6 bases). V lost 0 bases to trimming and J lost 2 bases, with 13 bases between them. There are 16 residues in the CDR3. The V gene's germline CDR1 is SGDLS and CDR2 YYNGEE. Here the CDR3 reads CASSVATGVSTDTQYF. CDR3 bases: TGTGCCAGCAGCGTAGCTACGGGGGTGTCCACAGATACGCAGTATTTT.